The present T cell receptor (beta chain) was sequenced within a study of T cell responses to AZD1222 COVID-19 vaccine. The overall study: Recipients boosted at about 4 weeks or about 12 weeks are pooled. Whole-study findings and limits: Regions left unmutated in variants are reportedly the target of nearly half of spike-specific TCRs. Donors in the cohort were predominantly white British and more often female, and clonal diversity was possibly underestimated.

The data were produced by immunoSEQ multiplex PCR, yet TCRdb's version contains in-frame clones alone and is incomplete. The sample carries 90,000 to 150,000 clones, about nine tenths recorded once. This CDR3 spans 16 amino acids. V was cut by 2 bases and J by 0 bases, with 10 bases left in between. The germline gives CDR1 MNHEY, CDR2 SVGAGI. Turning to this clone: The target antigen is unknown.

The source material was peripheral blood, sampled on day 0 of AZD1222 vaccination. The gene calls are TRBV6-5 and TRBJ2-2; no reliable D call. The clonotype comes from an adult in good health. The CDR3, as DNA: TGTGCCAGCAGTTACGGCTCGAATACGAACACCGGGGAGCTGTTTTTT. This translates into CASSYGSNTNTGELFF.